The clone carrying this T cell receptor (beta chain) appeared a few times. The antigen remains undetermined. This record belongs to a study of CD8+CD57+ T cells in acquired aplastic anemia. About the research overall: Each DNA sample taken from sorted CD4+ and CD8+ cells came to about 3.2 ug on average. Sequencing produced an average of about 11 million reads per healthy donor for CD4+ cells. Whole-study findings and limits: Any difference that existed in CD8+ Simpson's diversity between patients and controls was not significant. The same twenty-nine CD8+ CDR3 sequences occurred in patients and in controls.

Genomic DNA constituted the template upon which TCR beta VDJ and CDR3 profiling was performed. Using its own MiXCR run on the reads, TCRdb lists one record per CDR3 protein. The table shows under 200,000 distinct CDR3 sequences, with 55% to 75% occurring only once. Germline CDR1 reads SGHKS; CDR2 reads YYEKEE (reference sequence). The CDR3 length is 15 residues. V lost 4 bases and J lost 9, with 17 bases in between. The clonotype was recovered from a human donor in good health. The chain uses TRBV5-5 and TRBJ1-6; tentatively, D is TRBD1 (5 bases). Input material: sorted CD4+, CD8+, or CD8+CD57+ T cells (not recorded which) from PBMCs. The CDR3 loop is CASSMADSRGSPLHF. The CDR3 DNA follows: TGTGCCAGCAGCATGGCCGACAGCCGCGGTTCACCCCTCCACTTT.